Sequencing of this T cell receptor (beta chain) was carried out in a study of blood T cell repertoires in COVID-19. Measured with immunoSEQ multiplex PCR; TCRdb has only the in-frame clones, and not every one. The sample holds roughly 250,000 clones; approximately 90% are singletons and the top ten take about 1.2%. Germline CDR1 SGHTS, CDR2 YDEGEE. CDR3 size: 16 residues. V was clipped by 0 bases and J by 7 bases; unmatched bases: 8. The rearrangement links TRBV5-8 to TRBJ1-1, with 11 positions matching TRBD1. This receptor was identified in a woman between 35 and 50 years old with acute COVID-19. Material: PBMCs or T cells enriched from blood (not recorded which). Written as DNA, the CDR3 is TGTGCCAGCAGCTTGGGGTTGGACAGGGGGCAAGGTGAAGCTTTCTTT. Its translation: CASSLGLDRGQGEAFF.